A selection of T cell receptor beta chains follows, all from one sample in a study of cytomegalovirus exposure and HLA in healthy donors. Here immunoSEQ multiplex PCR was the method, and the copy in TCRdb shows in-frame clones only, minus some. The data show 140,000 or so clones, around 80% seen once. Material: PBMCs. The receptor set was obtained from a woman in her sixties in good health and CMV-seropositive. The CDR3 runs from the conserved cysteine through the conserved F or W. D genes are given only for firm matches. Clone size is shown for a subset of rows, as once, few, many or a class of expanded clone.

j_gene,d_gene,abundance,v_gene,CDR3aa,CDR3nt
TRBJ2-5,-,once,TRBV5-4,CASSVQGEETQYF,TGTGCCAGCAGCGTACAGGGTGAAGAGACCCAGTACTTC
TRBJ2-7,-,-,TRBV28,CASSSQVREQYF,TGTGCCAGCAGTTCACAGGTTCGCGAGCAGTACTTC
TRBJ2-5,TRBD1,-,TRBV6-5,CASRLGQQETQYF,TGTGCCAGCAGACTGGGACAGCAAGAGACCCAGTACTTC
TRBJ2-1,-,-,TRBV9,CASSVATAGRSSYNEQFF,TGTGCCAGCAGCGTAGCTACGGCGGGTAGGAGCTCCTACAATGAGCAGTTCTTC
TRBJ2-3,TRBD2,-,TRBV7-2,CASSRSGLLTDTQYF,TGTGCCAGCAGCCGGTCGGGACTATTGACAGATACGCAGTATTTT
TRBJ2-7,TRBD1,-,TRBV6-5,CASRPDRGIPEQYF,TGTGCCAGCAGGCCGGACAGGGGGATACCCGAGCAGTACTTC
TRBJ2-7,-,-,TRBV11-2,CASSLGSGVFAYEQYF,TGTGCCAGCAGCTTAGGATCAGGGGTATTCGCCTACGAGCAGTACTTC
TRBJ1-1,-,few,TRBV6-1,CASRAADEAFF,TGTGCCAGCAGAGCGGCAGATGAAGCTTTCTTT
TRBJ1-2,-,-,TRBV20-1,CSARRSEGYTF,TGCAGTGCTAGAAGATCGGAGGGCTACACCTTC
TRBJ2-2,TRBD2,-,TRBV7-8,CASSFETSPNTGELFF,TGTGCCAGCAGCTTTGAGACTAGCCCGAACACCGGGGAGCTGTTTTTT
TRBJ2-7,TRBD1,-,TRBV6-5,CASRVRQGTSYEQYF,TGTGCCAGCAGGGTAAGACAGGGTACCTCCTACGAGCAGTACTTC
TRBJ1-1,-,-,TRBV7-8,CASSLAGAGGTEAFF,TGTGCCAGCAGCTTAGCGGGGGCGGGGGGCACTGAAGCTTTCTTT
TRBJ2-5,TRBD1,-,TRBV5-4,CASSAMGQQETQYF,TGTGCCAGCAGCGCGATGGGACAGCAAGAGACCCAGTACTTC
TRBJ2-7,TRBD1,-,TRBV6-5,CASSYGGTGVWEQYF,TGTGCCAGCAGTTATGGCGGGACAGGGGTGTGGGAGCAGTACTTC
TRBJ1-2,TRBD1,few,TRBV27,CASSPGQGAYTF,TGTGCCAGCAGTCCGGGACAGGGAGCCTACACCTTC
TRBJ1-1,TRBD1,-,TRBV7-2,CASTHSIYRGLEDTEAFF,TGTGCCAGCACCCACAGCATTTACAGGGGGCTAGAGGACACTGAAGCTTTCTTT
TRBJ2-1,TRBD2,-,TRBV19,CASSKGLEAYNEQFF,TGTGCCAGTAGTAAGGGACTAGAGGCCTACAATGAGCAGTTCTTC
TRBJ2-3,-,-,TRBV11-3,CASSFLRGSWDTQYF,TGTGCCAGCAGCTTTCTTAGGGGGTCCTGGGATACGCAGTATTTT
TRBJ2-3,TRBD2,-,TRBV28,CASSLSGRGGDTQYF,TGTGCCAGCAGCCTCAGCGGGAGGGGGGGGGATACGCAGTATTTT
TRBJ2-7,TRBD1,-,TRBV10-3,CAISTGTGENYEQYF,TGTGCCATCAGTACCGGGACAGGGGAGAACTACGAGCAGTACTTC
TRBJ1-3,-,-,TRBV28,CASTVSGNTIYF,TGTGCCAGCACAGTCTCTGGAAACACCATATATTTT
TRBJ2-1,-,-,TRBV5-1,CASSLGQANEQFF,TGCGCCAGCAGCTTGGGGCAGGCCAATGAGCAGTTCTTC
TRBJ2-7,TRBD1,-,TRBV11-2,CASSLGTGVDEQYF,TGTGCCAGCAGCTTAGGGACAGGGGTAGACGAGCAGTACTTC
TRBJ1-1,-,few,TRBV5-4,CASSSAGTEAFF,TGTGCCAGCAGCTCCGCGGGGACTGAAGCTTTCTTT
TRBJ2-5,TRBD1,-,TRBV4-1,CASSQATGVVETQYF,TGCGCCAGCAGCCAAGCTACAGGGGTAGTAGAGACCCAGTACTTC
TRBJ1-1,-,-,TRBV2,CASSERIRGTEAFF,TGTGCCAGCAGTGAACGGATAAGGGGCACTGAAGCTTTCTTT
TRBJ2-7,TRBD1,-,TRBV27,CASSLMQGALYEQYF,TGTGCCAGCAGTTTAATGCAGGGGGCCCTCTACGAGCAGTACTTC
TRBJ2-2,-,-,TRBV5-1,CASSGTFGSTGELFF,TGCGCCAGCAGTGGGACATTCGGATCCACCGGGGAGCTGTTTTTT
TRBJ2-3,TRBD2,-,TRBV19,CASSLLAGASSTDTQYF,TGTGCCAGTAGTCTACTAGCGGGAGCCTCTAGCACAGATACGCAGTATTTT
TRBJ2-2,-,-,TRBV10-3,CAISDITNTGELFF,TGTGCCATCAGTGACATCACGAACACCGGGGAGCTGTTTTTT
TRBJ1-1,-,few,TRBV6-5,CASSYLTGLGAFF,TGTGCCAGCAGTTACCTGACAGGCCTTGGAGCTTTCTTT
TRBJ1-2,-,-,TRBV7-9,CASSPLPTPRDGYTF,TGTGCCAGCAGCCCCCTCCCAACTCCGAGAGATGGCTACACCTTC
TRBJ2-7,-,-,TRBV7-2,CASSLAAGIRYEQYF,TGTGCCAGCAGCTTAGCGGCGGGGATCCGGTACGAGCAGTACTTC
TRBJ1-4,TRBD1,-,TRBV4-1,CASSRVTGGRDEKLFF,TGCGCCAGCAGCCGAGTTACAGGGGGAAGAGATGAAAAACTGTTTTTT
TRBJ1-1,TRBD1,-,TRBV7-9,CASSPPDRTMNTEAFF,TGTGCCAGCAGCCCGCCGGACAGGACCATGAACACTGAAGCTTTCTTT
TRBJ1-3,TRBD1,once,TRBV5-6,CASSSRGPHNSGNTIYF,TGTGCCAGCAGCTCTAGGGGGCCACATAACTCTGGAAACACCATATATTTT
TRBJ2-1,TRBD2,-,TRBV7-9,CASSQLAGTKIYEQFF,TGTGCCAGCAGCCAATTAGCGGGAACTAAAATATATGAGCAGTTCTTC
TRBJ2-2,TRBD1,few,TRBV7-3,CASSIDRAGNTGELFF,TGTGCCAGCAGCATAGACAGGGCGGGGAACACCGGGGAGCTGTTTTTT
TRBJ2-1,TRBD2,-,TRBV9,CASSIGLAGLNEQFF,TGTGCCAGCAGCATAGGACTAGCGGGCCTCAATGAGCAGTTCTTC
TRBJ1-2,TRBD1,-,TRBV29-1,CSAKRQGANYGYTF,TGCAGCGCTAAGCGACAGGGGGCGAACTATGGCTACACCTTC
TRBJ1-1,-,-,TRBV7-2,CASSFTGLNTEAFF,TGTGCCAGCAGCTTTACGGGGTTGAACACTGAAGCTTTCTTT
TRBJ1-1,TRBD1,-,TRBV5-1,CASSYDRAFEAFF,TGCGCCAGCAGTTACGACAGGGCGTTTGAAGCTTTCTTT
TRBJ2-3,-,-,TRBV10-3,CAIRRDLDTQYF,TGTGCCATCCGGCGGGACTTAGATACGCAGTATTTT
TRBJ1-1,-,-,TRBV5-1,CASSRSETGNTEAFF,TGCGCCAGCAGCCGATCCGAGACAGGGAACACTGAAGCTTTCTTT
TRBJ2-1,-,-,TRBV28,CATREINRVNGQFF,TGTGCCACCAGAGAAATTAACAGGGTCAATGGGCAGTTCTTC
TRBJ2-5,TRBD1,-,TRBV5-1,CASRQGTAEETQYF,TGCGCCAGCAGACAGGGGACAGCTGAAGAGACCCAGTACTTC
TRBJ1-2,TRBD1,-,TRBV6-5,CASSNRQGASGGYTF,TGTGCCAGCAGCAACCGACAGGGGGCATCGGGTGGCTACACCTTC
TRBJ1-1,-,few,TRBV4-3,CASSQDPRGAEAFF,TGCGCCAGCAGCCAAGATCCCAGGGGCGCTGAAGCTTTCTTT
TRBJ1-5,TRBD1,-,TRBV7-2,CASSLGDSVNQPQHF,TGTGCCAGCAGCTTAGGGGACAGCGTGAATCAGCCCCAGCATTTT
TRBJ2-7,-,-,TRBV6-1,CASSERRSSYEQYF,TGTGCCAGCAGTGAGAGGCGAAGCTCCTACGAGCAGTACTTC
TRBJ1-4,TRBD1,few,TRBV6-4,CASSPGTEDEKLFF,TGTGCCAGCAGTCCCGGGACAGAGGATGAAAAACTGTTTTTT
TRBJ1-4,-,once,TRBV9,CAIQVGKAWVSEKLFF,TGTGCCATACAAGTGGGCAAGGCCTGGGTCAGTGAAAAACTGTTTTTT
TRBJ1-3,-,-,TRBV29-1,CSGTTGHGNTIYF,TGCAGCGGTACGACGGGACACGGGAACACCATATATTTT
TRBJ2-7,-,-,TRBV4-1,CASSQGSTGRSSYEQYF,TGCGCCAGCAGCCAAGGGTCGACAGGGAGGAGCTCCTACGAGCAGTACTTC
TRBJ2-3,-,-,TRBV7-2,CASSLDFVSTDTQYF,TGTGCCAGCAGCTTAGACTTCGTAAGCACAGATACGCAGTATTTT
TRBJ1-5,-,-,TRBV18,CASSIRVDQPQHF,TGTGCCAGCTCGATCAGGGTCGATCAGCCCCAGCATTTT
TRBJ1-2,TRBD1,-,TRBV5-1,CASSGGQAMGGYTF,TGCGCCAGCAGCGGAGGACAGGCCATGGGCGGCTACACCTTC
TRBJ2-1,-,-,TRBV7-2,CASSASSGTGNEQFF,TGTGCCAGCAGCGCCTCCTCGGGTACGGGCAATGAGCAGTTCTTC